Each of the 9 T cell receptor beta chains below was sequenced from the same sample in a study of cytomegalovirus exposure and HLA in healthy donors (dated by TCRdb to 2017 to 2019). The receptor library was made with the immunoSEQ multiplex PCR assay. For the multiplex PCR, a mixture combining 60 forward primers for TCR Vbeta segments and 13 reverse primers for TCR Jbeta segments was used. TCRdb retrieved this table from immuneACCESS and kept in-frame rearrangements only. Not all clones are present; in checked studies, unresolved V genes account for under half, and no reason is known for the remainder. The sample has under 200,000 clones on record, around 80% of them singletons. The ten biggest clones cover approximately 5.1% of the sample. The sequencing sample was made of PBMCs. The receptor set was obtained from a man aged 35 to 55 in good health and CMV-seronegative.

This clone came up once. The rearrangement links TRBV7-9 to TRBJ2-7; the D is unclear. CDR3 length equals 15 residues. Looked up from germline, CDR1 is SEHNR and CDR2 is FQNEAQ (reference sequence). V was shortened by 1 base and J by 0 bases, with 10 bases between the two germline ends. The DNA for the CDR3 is TGTGCCAGCAGCTTAGGGCGGAAGAGCTCCTACGAGCAGTACTTC. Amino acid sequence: CASSLGRKSSYEQYF.

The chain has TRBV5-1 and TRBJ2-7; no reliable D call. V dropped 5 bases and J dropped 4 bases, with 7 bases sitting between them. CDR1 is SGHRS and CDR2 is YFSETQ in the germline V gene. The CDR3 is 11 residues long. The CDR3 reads CASSEMYEQYF. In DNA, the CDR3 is TGCGCCAGCAGTGAGATGTACGAGCAGTACTTC.

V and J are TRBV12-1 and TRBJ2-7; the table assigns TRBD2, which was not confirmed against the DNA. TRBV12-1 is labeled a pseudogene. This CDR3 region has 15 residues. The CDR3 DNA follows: TGTGCCAGCAGCTGCATTTCTAGCGGGGGATACGAGCAGTACTTC. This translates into CASSCISSGGYEQYF.

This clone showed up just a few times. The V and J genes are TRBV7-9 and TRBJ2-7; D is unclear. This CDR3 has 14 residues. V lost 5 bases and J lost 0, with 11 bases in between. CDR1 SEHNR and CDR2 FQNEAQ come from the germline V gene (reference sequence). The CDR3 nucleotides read TGTGCCAGCAGCCCCCGCCCTAACTCCTACGAGCAGTACTTC. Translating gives CASSPRPNSYEQYF. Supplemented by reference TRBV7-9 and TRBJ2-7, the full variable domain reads DTGVSQNPRHKITKRGQNVTFRCDPISEHNRLYWYRQTLGQGPEFLTYFQNEAQLEKSRLLSDRFSAERPKGSFSTLEIQRTEQGDSAMYLCASSPRPNSYEQYFGPGTRLTVT.

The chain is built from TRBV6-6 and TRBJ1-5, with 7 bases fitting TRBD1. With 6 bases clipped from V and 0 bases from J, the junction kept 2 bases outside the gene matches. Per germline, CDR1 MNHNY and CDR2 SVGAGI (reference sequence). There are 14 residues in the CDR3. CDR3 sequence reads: CASRAGGSNQPQHF. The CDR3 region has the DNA TGTGCCAGCAGGGCAGGGGGTAGCAATCAGCCCCAGCATTTT.

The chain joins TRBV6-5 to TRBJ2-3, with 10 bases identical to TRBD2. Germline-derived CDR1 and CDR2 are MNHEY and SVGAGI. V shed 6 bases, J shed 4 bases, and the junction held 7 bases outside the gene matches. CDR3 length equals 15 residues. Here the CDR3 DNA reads TGTGCCAGCAGACTACTAGCGGGACCCCCAGATACGCAGTATTTT. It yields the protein CASRLLAGPPDTQYF.

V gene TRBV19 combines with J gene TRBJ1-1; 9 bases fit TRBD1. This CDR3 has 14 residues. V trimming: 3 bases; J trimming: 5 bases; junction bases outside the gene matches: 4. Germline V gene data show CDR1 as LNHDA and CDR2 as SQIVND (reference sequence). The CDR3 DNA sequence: TGTGCCAGTAGTATGACAGGGGGTGTAACTGAAGCTTTCTTT. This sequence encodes CASSMTGGVTEAFF.

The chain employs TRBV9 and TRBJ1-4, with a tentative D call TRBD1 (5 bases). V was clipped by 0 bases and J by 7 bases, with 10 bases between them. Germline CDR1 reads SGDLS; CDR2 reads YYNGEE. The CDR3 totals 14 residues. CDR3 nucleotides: TGTGCCAGCAGCGTAGGAGGACACCTTGAAAAACTGTTTTTT. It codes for CASSVGGHLEKLFF.

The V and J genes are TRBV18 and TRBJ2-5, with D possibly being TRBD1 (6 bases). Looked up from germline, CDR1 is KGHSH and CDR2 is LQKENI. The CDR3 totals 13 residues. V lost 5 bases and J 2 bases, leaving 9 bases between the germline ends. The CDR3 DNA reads TGTGCCAGCTCAAGGACAGCGCAAGAGACCCAGTACTTC. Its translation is CASSRTAQETQYF.